The clone carrying this TCR beta chain was seen a single time. This sample is drawn from a study of blood T cell repertoires in COVID-19. Overall study: Samples came from the United States, Italy and Spain, spanning acute and convalescent COVID-19. The analysed material was cDNA or gDNA that came from T cells, B-cell-depleted T cells, or PBMCs.

V dropped 5 bases and J dropped 9; count of bases not matched to a gene: 13. The CDR3 extends over 15 amino acids. CDR1 is SGHTA and CDR2 is FQGNSA in the germline V gene. Original data processing: For nucleated cells, counts were estimated from reference gene primer amplification. Clones were read by immunoSEQ multiplex PCR, and TCRdb kept only the in-frame ones, dropping some. The V and J calls and the clone size are those of that table, but D and trimming were determined from the DNA. The sample includes under 300,000 clones, around 90% of them seen just once. Seattle enrolled patients during active infection and tracked them longitudinally.

The chain is built from TRBV7-2 and TRBJ2-1, with TRBD1 matching over 7 bases. Material: peripheral blood. This receptor was taken from a woman aged 55-70 years with COVID-19, enrolled during active disease. DNA for the CDR3: TGTGCCAGCAGCCCTGGTGGCACAGGGGCTGGTGAGCAGTTCTTC. Translation gives CASSPGGTGAGEQFF.